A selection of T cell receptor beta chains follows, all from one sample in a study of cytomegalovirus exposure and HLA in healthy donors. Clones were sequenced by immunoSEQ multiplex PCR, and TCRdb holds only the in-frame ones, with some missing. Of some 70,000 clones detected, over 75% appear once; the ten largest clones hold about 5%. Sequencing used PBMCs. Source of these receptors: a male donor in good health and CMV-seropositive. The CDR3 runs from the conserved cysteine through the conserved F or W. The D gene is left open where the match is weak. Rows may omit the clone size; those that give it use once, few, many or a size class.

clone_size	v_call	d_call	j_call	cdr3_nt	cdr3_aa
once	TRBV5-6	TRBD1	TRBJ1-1	TGTGCCAGCAGCTCCCGACAGGGTGCGGGGTGGAACACTGAAGCTTTCTTT	CASSSRQGAGWNTEAFF
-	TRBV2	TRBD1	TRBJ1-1	TGTGCCAGAACAGGGGGGACTGAAGCTTTCTTT	CARTGGTEAFF
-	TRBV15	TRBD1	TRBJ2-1	TGTGCCACCAGCAGAACCGGGACAGGGGTTCTCAATGAGCAGTTCTTC	CATSRTGTGVLNEQFF
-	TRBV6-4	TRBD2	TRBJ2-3	TGTGCCAGCAGTGAACTAGCGGGGGGAGATACGCAGTATTTT	CASSELAGGDTQYF
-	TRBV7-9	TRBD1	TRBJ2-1	TGTGCCAGCAGCCCGGGACAGCACTCCTACAATGAGCAGTTCTTC	CASSPGQHSYNEQFF
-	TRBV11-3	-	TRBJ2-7	TGTGCCAGCAGCTTGGGTAGCGTTGGCGAGCAGTACTTC	CASSLGSVGEQYF
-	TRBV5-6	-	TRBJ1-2	TGTGCCAGCAGCTTGGTGCCGGAGATCTACACCTTC	CASSLVPEIYTF
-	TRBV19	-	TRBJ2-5	TGTGCCAGTAGTATAGGCACACCGGGAGTCCGGGAGACCCAGTACTTC	CASSIGTPGVRETQYF
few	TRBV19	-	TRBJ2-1	TGTGCCAGTAGTATAACAGGGACCCCCCATGAGCAGTTCTTC	CASSITGTPHEQFF
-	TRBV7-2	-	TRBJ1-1	TGTGCCAGCAGCTTAGCGCGACAGAACACTGAAGCTTTCTTT	CASSLARQNTEAFF
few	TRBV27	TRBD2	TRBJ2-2	TGTGCCAGCAGTCCCAGGCTGGGGACTAGCGGGGCCCAGGCGGGGGAGCTGTTTTTT	CASSPRLGTSGAQAGELFF
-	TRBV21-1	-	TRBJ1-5	TGTGCCAGCAGCAAGACCGGACAGGAGGGGAATCAGCCCCAGCATTTT	CASSKTGQEGNQPQHF